These 32 T cell receptor beta chains were sequenced from one sample in a study of blood T cell repertoires in COVID-19. Libraries were prepared by immunoSEQ multiplex PCR; TCRdb keeps only in-frame clonotypes and omits some of them. This sample yields just over 60,000 clones, of which around 85% are seen a single time; roughly 20% belongs to the top ten. Source material: peripheral blood. The receptors come from a man aged 55 to 70 with acute or convalescent COVID-19.

This clone was seen a single time. The gene calls are TRBV19 and TRBJ2-3; D may be TRBD2 (6 bases). V lost 3 bases and J lost 0, with 10 bases in between. The CDR3 runs 15 residues. Germline-derived CDR1 and CDR2 are LNHDA and SQIVND (reference sequence). The CDR3 coding sequence is TGTGCCAGTAGTATTGGGGGGTGGAGCACAGATACGCAGTATTTT. Translation gives CASSIGGWSTDTQYF.

CDR3 bases: TGTGCCAGCAGCACCCCTAGCTACGAGCAGTACTTC. It yields the protein CASSTPSYEQYF. V usage is TRBV9 and J usage is TRBJ2-7; D is undetermined. The CDR3 extends over 12 amino acids. Trimming pared 4 bases from V and 3 bases from J, leaving 8 bases between. From germline, CDR1 is SGDLS and CDR2 YYNGEE.

This chain connects TRBV19 to TRBJ1-6; 10 nucleotides agree with TRBD1. V was clipped by 7 bases and J by 11 bases; unmatched bases: 5. Germline V gives CDR1 LNHDA, CDR2 SQIVND (reference sequence). The CDR3 extends over 13 amino acids. In DNA, the CDR3 is TGTGCCAGTACCACGACAGGGGGCACACCCCTCCACTTT. Residues: CASTTTGGTPLHF.

In DNA, the CDR3 is TGTGCCTGGGGCCGGGGTTCAAATTCACCCCTCCACTTT. Amino acid sequence: CAWGRGSNSPLHF. The V and J genes are TRBV30 and TRBJ1-6; D is unclear. CDR1 is GTSNPN, CDR2 SVGIG, per germline (reference sequence). The CDR3 has 13 residues. The V and J ends lost 5 bases and 7 bases respectively, with 12 bases between them. Looking up the rest from reference TRBV30 and TRBJ1-6 gives the full variable domain: SQTIHQWPATLVQPVGSPLSLECTVEGTSNPNLYWYRQAAGRGLQLLFYSVGIGQISSEVPQNLSASRPQDRQFILSSKKLLLSDSGFYLCAWGRGSNSPLHFGNGTRLTVT.

The rearrangement joins TRBV19 to TRBJ1-6, with 10 bases identical to TRBD1. Unmatched junction bases numbered 9, after V lost 3 bases and J lost 7 bases. The germline gives CDR1 LNHDA, CDR2 SQIVND (reference sequence). The CDR3 totals 17 residues. CDR3 sequence: CASSMGTGAISNSPLHF. The CDR3 nucleotides read TGTGCCAGTAGTATGGGGACAGGGGCAATATCGAATTCACCCCTCCACTTT.

This rearrangement joins TRBV9 to TRBJ2-1, with 14 bases fitting TRBD2. J lost 8 bases, V lost 3 bases, and 7 bases had no gene match. The CDR3 loop spans 16 amino acids. CDR1 and CDR2 (germline): SGDLS, YYNGEE. CDR3 coding DNA: TGTGCCAGCAGCGCGCCCGGGACTAGCGGGAGCGATGAGCAGTTCTTC. Protein sequence: CASSAPGTSGSDEQFF.

The V gene is TRBV13, the J gene TRBJ2-2; 8 bases are a match to TRBD2. Germline CDR1 is PRHDT and CDR2 is FYEKMQ (reference sequence). With V trimmed by 4 bases and J by 5 bases, 12 bases remained unmatched. The CDR3 length is 17 residues. CDR3 DNA: TGTGCCAGCAGCTGGGGTAGCGGGACCCTGAGGACCGGGGAGCTGTTTTTT. It encodes CASSWGSGTLRTGELFF.

This clone was observed once. Written as DNA, the CDR3 is TGTGCCAGCAATTCCCGAGCCTCTGGAAACACCATATATTTT. It is translated as CASNSRASGNTIYF. This chain joins TRBV6-5 and TRBJ1-3; D uncertain. CDR1 and CDR2 (germline): MNHEY, SVGAGI. The CDR3 loop spans 14 amino acids. V was trimmed by 7 bases and J by 0 bases, leaving 10 bases between them.

This clone was counted once. This chain's CDR3 is CATSDRDRHSEQFF. CDR3 sequence (DNA): TGTGCCACCAGTGATAGGGACAGGCATTCAGAGCAGTTCTTC. V usage is TRBV24-1 and J usage is TRBJ2-1, with 8 bases matching TRBD1. Germline CDR1 is KGHDR and CDR2 is SFDVKD. V lost 3 bases to trimming and J lost 10 bases; unmatched junction nucleotides: 7. CDR3 length equals 14 residues.

This sequence joins TRBV12-3 or TRBV12-4 and TRBJ2-1, with 8 bases lining up with TRBD2. The J segment lost 7 bases and the V segment lost 6 bases, leaving 5 bases of the junction unmatched. This CDR3 region has 13 residues. The CDR3 DNA reads TGTGCCAGCAGCCGGACTAGCATGAATGAGCAGTTCTTC. This codes for CASSRTSMNEQFF.

The chain carries TRBV21-1 and TRBJ1-2; the table's D call, TRBD1, has no DNA check behind it. TRBV21-1 is designated a pseudogene. The CDR3 totals 13 residues. The CDR3 DNA sequence: TGTGCCAGCAGCCTAACAGGGTTTGGTGGCTACACCTTC. Translation: CASSLTGFGGYTF.

This chain connects TRBV19 to TRBJ1-1; 9 nucleotides agree with TRBD1. Looked up from germline, CDR1 is LNHDA and CDR2 is SQIVND (reference sequence). Unmatched junction bases numbered 2, after V lost 5 bases and J lost 7 bases. The CDR3 covers 12 residues. CDR3 loop: CASSADRGEAFF. CDR3 bases: TGTGCCAGTAGTGCGGACAGGGGTGAAGCTTTCTTT.

This clone was found once. The V gene is TRBV19, the J gene TRBJ2-2, with TRBD1 as a possible D gene (5 bases). Germline CDR1 reads LNHDA; CDR2 reads SQIVND (reference sequence). Trimming took 7 bases from V and 1 from J, leaving 10 bases between them. CDR3 length: 14 amino acids. CDR3 residues: CASTQGQNTGELFF. The CDR3 nucleotides are TGTGCCAGTACCCAAGGACAGAACACCGGGGAGCTGTTTTTT.

J is TRBJ1-2 and V is TRBV19; possible D gene TRBD1, 5 bases. This CDR3 contains 16 residues. Trimming stripped 7 bases from V and 8 bases from J, with 26 bases between. The germline V gene encodes CDR1 LNHDA and CDR2 SQIVND (reference sequence). CDR3 DNA: TGTGCCAGTACTCTCCCTCTACAGGTGCCCTATAACGGCTACACCTTC. Translated, it gives CASTLPLQVPYNGYTF.

This CDR3 reads CASTGGVSLETQYF. In nucleotides, the CDR3 is TGTGCCAGCACCGGAGGCGTTTCTTTGGAGACCCAGTACTTC. This chain connects TRBV28 to TRBJ2-5; weak D call: TRBD2 (5 bases). The V and J ends lost 7 bases and 5 bases respectively, with 17 bases between them. Germline CDR1 MDHEN, CDR2 SYDVKM. The length of the CDR3 is 14 residues. The full variable domain, rest sourced from reference TRBV28 and TRBJ2-5, is DVKVTQSSRYLVKRTGEKVFLECVQDMDHENMFWYRQDPGLGLRLIYFSYDVKMKEKGDIPEGYSVSREKKERFSLILESASTNQTSMYLCASTGGVSLETQYFGPGTRLLVL.

The rearrangement links TRBV24-1 to TRBJ2-6; tentatively, D is TRBD1 (5 bases). The CDR3 loop spans 15 amino acids. Germline CDR1 reads KGHDR; CDR2 reads SFDVKD. Trimming took off 3 bases at V and 2 bases at J, with 7 bases between the two ends. CDR3 amino acids: CATSDVGAGANVLTF. CDR3 DNA sequence: TGTGCCACCAGTGATGTAGGGGCTGGGGCCAACGTCCTGACTTTC.

This clone was counted only a few times. The chain uses TRBV4-2 and TRBJ1-2; D possibly corresponds to TRBD1 (6 bases). CDR3 length: 18 amino acids. The V end was cut by 0 bases, the J end by 4 bases, with 21 bases between. Germline V gene data show CDR1 as LGHNA and CDR2 as YNFKEQ. CDR3 DNA: TGTGCCAGCAGCCAAGATCTTCTCGGTGGGGGCGCAGGCTATGGCTACACCTTC. Its translation is CASSQDLLGGGAGYGYTF.

V and J are TRBV6-6 and TRBJ1-6; 11 positions agree with TRBD1. Looked up from germline, CDR1 is MNHNY and CDR2 is SVGAGI (reference sequence). There are 16 residues in the CDR3. V lost 2 bases to trimming and J lost 8 bases; unmatched junction nucleotides: 5. The CDR3 loop is CASSYRGQGADSPLHF. DNA of the CDR3: TGTGCCAGCAGTTACCGTGGACAGGGGGCAGATTCACCCCTCCACTTT.

The chain couples TRBV4-3 to TRBJ2-5, with 7 bases fitting TRBD2. Trimming cost V 1 base and J 6 bases; bases outside gene matches: 2. Germline V gives CDR1 LGHNA, CDR2 YSLEER. The CDR3 has 13 amino acids. CDR3 nucleotide sequence: TGCGCCAGCAGCCAAGGGGAGGGGCAGACCCAGTACTTC. Translating gives CASSQGEGQTQYF.

The chain combines TRBV12-3 or TRBV12-4 with TRBJ2-1; 8 bases line up with TRBD2. The CDR3 is 13 residues long. J was trimmed by 12 bases and V by 5 bases; bases with no gene match: 9. CDR3 sequence: CASSPGTSRGQFF. Written as DNA, the CDR3 is TGTGCCAGCAGTCCCGGGACTAGTCGGGGGCAGTTCTTC.

This clone was seen once. The chain recombines TRBV3-1 (or the pseudogene TRBV3-2) with TRBJ2-2; 10 bases map to TRBD2. V lost 4 bases, J lost 4 bases, and 6 bases stayed unmatched. The CDR3 spans 16 residues. Germline values: CDR1 LGHDT, CDR2 YNNKEL (reference sequence). As DNA, the CDR3 is TGTGCCAGCAGCCCTATTAGCGGGAGGAGCACCGGGGAGCTGTTTTTT. Translating gives CASSPISGRSTGELFF.

This clone was observed a few times. The chain joins TRBV24-1 to TRBJ1-3; 12 nucleotides agree with TRBD1. The CDR3 length is 18 residues. Germline CDR1 is KGHDR and CDR2 is SFDVKD. The V segment lost 1 base and the J segment 4 bases; nucleotides outside the gene matches: 7. CDR3 DNA: TGTGCCACCAGTGATTTTCGGGACAGGGGGCTTGGGGGAAACACCATATATTTT. The encoded protein is CATSDFRDRGLGGNTIYF.

This clone was seen more than once but under ten times. The CDR3 region is CASSFVGFGTQYF. CDR3 nucleotides: TGTGCCAGCAGCTTCGTGGGCTTCGGGACCCAGTACTTC. The chain employs TRBV7-9 and TRBJ2-5, with D unresolved. Germline CDR1 reads SEHNR; CDR2 reads FQNEAQ (reference sequence). V lost 3 bases and J lost 7, with 12 bases in between. The length of the CDR3 is 13 residues.

The chain joins TRBV5-1 to TRBJ2-1; 7 nucleotides align to TRBD1. Per the germline V gene, CDR1 is SGHRS and CDR2 is YFSETQ. CDR3 length: 14 residues. Germline trimming cut 0 bases from V and 9 bases from J; bases unmatched to any gene: 6. For the CDR3, the DNA is TGCGCCAGCAGCTTGGTACAGGGGATGGGTGAGCAGTTCTTC. Protein product: CASSLVQGMGEQFF.

The chain carries TRBV24-1 and TRBJ2-5, with TRBD1 identical over 10 bases. With 1 base clipped from V and 5 bases from J, the junction kept 6 bases outside the gene matches. The CDR3 is 16 amino acids. CDR1 and CDR2 from the germline V gene are KGHDR and SFDVKD. The CDR3 DNA reads as TGTGCCACCAGTGATTTAGGACAGGGGGATTTGGAGACCCAGTACTTC. Amino acids: CATSDLGQGDLETQYF.

J is TRBJ2-7 and V is TRBV6-1; TRBD2 matches at 12 bases. The CDR3 is 17 amino acids. V dropped 2 bases and J dropped 3; count of bases not matched to a gene: 8. Germline values: CDR1 MNHNS, CDR2 SASEGT. The CDR3 sequence is CASSENRLAGGSYEQYF. The CDR3 coding sequence is TGTGCCAGCAGTGAAAATCGCCTAGCGGGAGGGAGCTACGAGCAGTACTTC.

This clone has just a few counts. In nucleotides, the CDR3 is TGTGCCAGCAGCTTACAGGGTTCGAACACTGAAGCTTTCTTT. Amino acids: CASSLQGSNTEAFF. The chain carries TRBV5-6 and TRBJ1-1, with TRBD1 as a possible D gene (6 bases). Trimming cost V 2 bases and J 1 base, with 9 bases left between them. CDR1 is SGHDT and CDR2 is YYEEEE in the germline V gene. This CDR3 is 14 amino acids long.

This sequence joins TRBV11-2 and TRBJ2-5, with D uncertain. Germline assignment: CDR1 SGHAT and CDR2 FQNNGV. V gave up 6 bases and J gave up 0 bases, with 11 bases separating them. CDR3 size: 14 residues. The CDR3 DNA reads TGTGCCAGCAGATACGAGTCATACCAAGAGACCCAGTACTTC. Residues: CASRYESYQETQYF.

The J gene is TRBJ2-2, the V gene TRBV19; 8 bases fit TRBD2. The trim removed 6 bases at V and 7 bases at J, leaving 16 bases unmatched. This CDR3 has 17 residues. Germline V CDR1 and CDR2: LNHDA, SQIVND (reference sequence). In DNA, the CDR3 is TGTGCCAGTAGGGGCCTAACTAGCGGACGGGGTGGCGGGGAGCTGTTTTTT. This codes for CASRGLTSGRGGGELFF.

Points on this clone: Different DNA sequences within this sample yield the same CDR3. V and J are TRBV4-3 and TRBJ1-3, with a tentative D call TRBD1 (5 bases). The V gene lost 4 bases and the J gene lost 0 bases, with 10 bases spanning the gap. This CDR3 has 15 amino acids. Germline V gives CDR1 LGHNA, CDR2 YSLEER. CDR3 nucleotide sequence: TGCGCCAGCAGCCTAACGACAGCCTCTGGAAACACCATATATTTT. This sequence encodes CASSLTTASGNTIYF.

The genes are TRBV5-6 and TRBJ2-7; perhaps TRBD2 as D (5 bases). Trimming took off 1 base at V and 7 bases at J, with 6 bases between the two ends. The length of the CDR3 is 11 residues. CDR1 is SGHDT, CDR2 YYEEEE, per germline. The CDR3 DNA is TGTGCCAGCAGCTTGACTAGGGAGCAGTACTTC. Its translation is CASSLTREQYF. Variable domain in full (rest from reference TRBV5-6 and TRBJ2-7): DAGVTQSPTHLIKTRGQQVTLRCSPKSGHDTVSWYQQALGQGPQFIFQYYEEEERQRGNFPDRFSGHQFPNYSSELNVNALLLGDSALYLCASSLTREQYFGPGTRLTVT.

This clone turned up a few times. This chain links TRBV19 with TRBJ1-5, with D maybe TRBD1 (6 bases). This CDR3 spans 15 amino acids. Looked up from germline, CDR1 is LNHDA and CDR2 is SQIVND (reference sequence). V was pared by 1 base and J by 5 bases, with 12 bases between. The DNA for the CDR3 is TGTGCCAGTAGTATAGCTACAGGGTACTATCAGCCCCAGCATTTT. It codes for CASSIATGYYQPQHF.